This section outlines one T cell receptor (beta chain) sequence together with its context. The data were taken from a study of blood T cell repertoires in COVID-19. In the study overall: Nucleic acid was either cDNA or gDNA, and it came from T cells, B-cell-depleted T cells, or PBMCs.

Methods used by the authors: From reference gene primer amplification, estimates of nucleated cell counts were derived. Libraries were prepared by immunoSEQ multiplex PCR; TCRdb keeps only in-frame clonotypes and omits some of them. D and trimming were read from the DNA, whereas the V and J calls and clone size are those reported in that table. This sample has 84,000 or so clones, with 92% found just once. The CDR3 is 15 residues long. Per the germline V gene, CDR1 is SGHTA and CDR2 is FQGTGA. V lost 0 bases and J lost 1, with 7 bases in between. The sample taken for sequencing was peripheral blood. This chain connects TRBV7-3 to TRBJ2-1, with D possibly being TRBD2 (5 bases). The clonotype was recovered from a woman aged 60-70 years with active COVID-19. CDR3 nucleotides: TGTGCCAGCAGCTTAACAGCGGAGTCCTACAATGAGCAGTTCTTC. Protein: CASSLTAESYNEQFF.